This TCR beta chain was recorded in a study of long-term antiretroviral therapy in people with HIV. On the study more broadly: Specimens dating back about a decade before the 2015 immediate-ART recommendation are the oldest included.

Worth noting for this clone: What it recognizes is unknown.

Germline CDR1 is MDHEN and CDR2 is SYDVKM. The germline V and J ends were trimmed by 1 base and 8 bases, with 15 bases remaining between them. The length of the CDR3 is 15 residues. Investigators performed immunoSEQ version v3.0 at survey level. Only in-frame clones appear in the TCRdb table, and some are missing; sequencing was by immunoSEQ multiplex PCR. The sample includes around 30,000 clones, around 80% of them seen just once. Overall study results and limits: Clones that had undergone expansion before ART prevailed in the repertoire throughout all time points. All blood samples came from the years 2004 to 2017, possibly under older ART regimens.

The specimen comprised unsorted PBMCs, sampled 1.5 years before starting antiretroviral therapy. V usage is TRBV28 and J usage is TRBJ2-4; D is perhaps TRBD2 (5 bases). The TCR sequence derives from a man younger than 35 with HIV. Here the CDR3 reads CASSLFPGTGDIQYF. CDR3 bases: TGTGCCAGCAGTTTATTTCCAGGTACCGGGGACATTCAGTACTTC.